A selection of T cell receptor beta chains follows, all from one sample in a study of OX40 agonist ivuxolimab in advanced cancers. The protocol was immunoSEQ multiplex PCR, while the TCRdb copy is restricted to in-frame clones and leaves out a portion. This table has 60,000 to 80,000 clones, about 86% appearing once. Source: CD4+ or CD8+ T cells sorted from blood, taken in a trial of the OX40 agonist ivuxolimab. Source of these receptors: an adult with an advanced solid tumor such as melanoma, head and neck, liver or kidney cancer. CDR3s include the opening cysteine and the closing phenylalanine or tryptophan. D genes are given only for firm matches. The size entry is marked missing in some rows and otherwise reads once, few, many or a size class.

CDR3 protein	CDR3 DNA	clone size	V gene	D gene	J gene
CASGTRGIYGYTF	TGTGCCAGCGGGACGAGGGGGATCTATGGCTACACCTTC	-	TRBV27	-	TRBJ1-2
CASSPVAGRGGNEKLFF	TGCGCCAGCAGCCCGGTGGCAGGGAGGGGAGGTAATGAAAAACTGTTTTTT	-	TRBV5-1	-	TRBJ1-4
CASSREGHGYTF	TGTGCCAGCAGCCGGGAAGGGCATGGCTACACCTTC	few	TRBV6-5	-	TRBJ1-2
CASKKLTSTDTQYF	TGTGCCAGCAAGAAACTTACTTCCACAGATACGCAGTATTTT	-	TRBV2	-	TRBJ2-3
CASSGGDSPNTEAFF	TGTGCCAGCAGCGGGGGGGACAGTCCGAACACTGAAGCTTTCTTT	-	TRBV5-6	TRBD1	TRBJ1-1
CASSPGTGERTQYF	TGTGCCAGCAGCCCAGGGACGGGCGAACGGACCCAGTACTTC	-	TRBV14	-	TRBJ2-5
CASSKLGYSGNTIYF	TGTGCCAGCAGCAAATTGGGTTACTCTGGAAACACCATATATTTT	-	TRBV21-1	-	TRBJ1-3
CASSEAGQGYTF	TGTGCCAGCAGTGAAGCCGGGCAGGGCTACACCTTC	-	TRBV2	-	TRBJ1-2
CASSLGGNNSPLHF	TGTGCCAGCAGCTTGGGCGGAAACAATTCACCCCTCCACTTT	-	TRBV5-5	-	TRBJ1-6
CASSPRPLTGGEAFF	TGTGCCAGCAGCCCCCGGCCCCTGACAGGGGGCGAAGCTTTCTTT	once	TRBV7-2	TRBD1	TRBJ1-1
CASSTRAGNQPQHF	TGTGCCAGCAGTACCCGGGCCGGCAATCAGCCCCAGCATTTT	-	TRBV5-6	-	TRBJ1-5
CASSGGLRGAGYTF	TGTGCCAGCAGCGGAGGCCTAAGAGGGGCCGGCTACACCTTC	once	TRBV9	-	TRBJ1-2
CASSLERGRGELFF	TGTGCTAGCAGCTTAGAGCGGGGCCGTGGGGAGCTGTTTTTT	-	TRBV7-2	TRBD2	TRBJ2-2
CASSLQGGADTQYF	TGCGCCAGCAGCTTGCAGGGTGGGGCAGATACGCAGTATTTT	-	TRBV5-1	-	TRBJ2-3
CASSQEWGQGWGNQPQHF	TGCGCCAGCAGCCAAGAATGGGGACAGGGATGGGGCAATCAGCCCCAGCATTTT	-	TRBV4-3	TRBD1	TRBJ1-5
CASSRSTGTYNEQFF	TGTGCCAGCAGTCGCAGCACAGGCACCTACAATGAGCAGTTCTTC	few	TRBV6-5	-	TRBJ2-1